A selection of T cell receptor beta chains follows, all from one sample in a study of monozygotic twins with inflammatory bowel disease. TCRdb re-called the 5' RACE reads and gives one entry per CDR3 protein, without DNA. The repertoire table contains about 160,000 distinct CDR3 sequences. The source material was blood. The receptors shown here come from a human donor with ulcerative colitis or Crohn's disease, or a healthy co-twin of an affected twin (not recorded which). Each CDR3 is given with its conserved first and last residue. The order of the fields is V gene, J gene, CDR3 protein.

TRBV11-2,TRBJ2-1,CASSSTTRGVYNEQFF
TRBV28,TRBJ2-4,CASSFSYIQYF
TRBV5-1,TRBJ2-1,CASSRRRDPGGLADPLFYNEQFF
TRBV5-1,TRBJ2-1,CASRKVTAGGNEQFF
TRBV20-1,TRBJ2-7,CSARAPGLAGGPSYEQYF
TRBV23-1,TRBJ1-4,CASIGGAWRNEKLFF
TRBV28,TRBJ2-7,CASSLGGLANYEQYF
TRBV7-2,TRBJ1-5,CASSLEPGSTQHF
TRBV28,TRBJ2-1,CASSLPRTGFEQFF
TRBV28,TRBJ2-1,CASRRTSGTRQFF
TRBV6-5,TRBJ2-1,CASSFQGTSGTREQFF
TRBV9,TRBJ1-5,CASSVGAVAQPQHF
TRBV18,TRBJ1-6,CASSPTVTVFLPLHF
TRBV9,TRBJ1-2,CASSAQPTGMTYGYTF
TRBV9,TRBJ1-1,CASSVRQFGNTEAFF
TRBV20-1,TRBJ2-7,CSARLAGGTYEQYF
TRBV6-1,TRBJ2-1,CASSEGPRIYEQFF
TRBV19,TRBJ2-2,CASSILNTGELFF
TRBV5-1,TRBJ2-2,CASPHGKNTGELFF
TRBV11-2,TRBJ2-7,CASSFGAGTGGVYEQYF
TRBV9,TRBJ1-3,CASSPEGRARVNTIYF
TRBV7-8,TRBJ2-4,CASTYSGGLVDNIQYF
TRBV19,TRBJ2-1,CASTPQASAGNEQFF
TRBV5-1,TRBJ2-7,CASSLEASGNSYEQYF
TRBV12-3/TRBV12-4,TRBJ1-3,CASSLIGGSGNTIYF
TRBV12-3/TRBV12-4,TRBJ2-7,CASSFSSGRSYEQYF
TRBV6-5,TRBJ2-2,CASSYGRISNTGELFF
TRBV5-1,TRBJ1-1,CASSVTPLGDTEAFF
TRBV5-6,TRBJ2-7,CASSRVSSYEQYF
TRBV7-9,TRBJ2-1,CASSLGGLAGTWQFF
TRBV18,TRBJ2-7,CASSPSMDGAYEQYF
TRBV5-1,TRBJ1-1,CASSLVSGLAEAFF
TRBV13,TRBJ1-5,CASSQGQPHNQPQHF
TRBV7-9,TRBJ1-3,CASRSPGGGSGNTIYF
TRBV4-3,TRBJ2-3,CASSQSRTDTQYF
TRBV20-1,TRBJ2-1,CSARAPEGHEQFF
TRBV5-1,TRBJ2-2,CASSMRTTNTGELFF
TRBV10-2,TRBJ1-5,CASSFDRGEKPQHF
TRBV24-1,TRBJ2-1,CATSDPPSYEQFF
TRBV20-1,TRBJ2-7,CSAILGATYEQYF
TRBV5-1,TRBJ2-5,CASSPWEGIETRYF
TRBV12-3/TRBV12-4,TRBJ2-1,CASSLGSGTNEQFF